Each of the 19 T cell receptor beta chains below was sequenced from the same sample in a study of control samples from healthy donors and cancer patients (TCRdb year 2020). Preparation of the library involved the immunoSEQ multiplex PCR assay. TCRdb took over this immuneACCESS table, retaining in-frame rearrangements with V and J assigned. Such tables are incomplete; in checked studies, under half of the missing clones stem from an unresolved V gene, and the remainder is unexplained. In all, the sample holds 85,000 to 110,000 clones, and roughly 89% of those were seen once. Together, the top ten hold approximately 19% of the sample. The sample consisted of PBMCs. All receptors come from a man between 60 and 70 years old with lung cancer.

The chain employs TRBV5-4 and TRBJ2-1; D ambiguous. This CDR3 contains 14 residues. Germline CDR1 is SGHNT and CDR2 is YYREEE (reference sequence). V lost 1 base and J 3 bases, leaving 8 bases between the germline ends. CDR3 nucleotides: TGTGCCAGCAGCTTGTGGACCGTCTACAATGAGCAGTTCTTC. This gives the protein CASSLWTVYNEQFF.

V and J are TRBV9 and TRBJ2-7; D may match TRBD1 or TRBD2 (5 bases each). Germline CDR1 is SGDLS and CDR2 is YYNGEE. The V and J ends lost 0 bases and 2 bases respectively, with 21 bases between them. This CDR3 contains 18 residues. The CDR3 loop is CASSVEVLSGTRAYEQYV. CDR3 DNA: TGTGCCAGCAGCGTAGAAGTCCTTTCCGGGACCCGGGCCTACGAGCAGTACGTC.

The chain combines TRBV29-1 with TRBJ2-7, with unresolved D. The germline V and J ends were trimmed by 0 bases and 2 bases, with 8 bases remaining between them. Germline CDR1 SQVTM, CDR2 ANQGSEA. There are 13 residues in the CDR3. CDR3 residues: CSVEDSPTYEQYF. CDR3 coding DNA: TGCAGCGTTGAAGACAGCCCGACCTACGAGCAGTACTTC.

The chain employs TRBV10-1 and TRBJ1-2, with TRBD1 identical over 7 bases. J was trimmed by 4 bases and V by 0 bases; bases with no gene match: 5. The CDR3 consists of 15 residues. Per the germline V gene, CDR1 is WNHNN and CDR2 is SYGVQD (reference sequence). CDR3 sequence reads: CASSESTGTAYGYTF. The CDR3 DNA is TGCGCCAGCAGTGAGTCGACTGGGACAGCCTATGGCTACACCTTC.

V is TRBV14 and J is TRBJ2-1; D gene uncertain. Trimming left V 0 bases short and J 8 bases short, with 17 bases between. There are 16 residues in the CDR3. CDR1 and CDR2 from the germline V gene are SGHDN and FVKESK. In nucleotides, the CDR3 is TGTGCCAGCAGCCAAGAGGTGGGGAAGTTAAGCCATGAGCAGTTCTTC. Translation: CASSQEVGKLSHEQFF.

The CDR3 protein is CASSQVLGTEQYV. Here the CDR3 DNA reads TGTGCCAGCAGCCAAGTTCTCGGGACAGAGCAGTACGTC. The gene calls are TRBV14 and TRBJ2-7; a weak D match, TRBD1 (6 bases). Germline V lookup: CDR1 SGHDN, CDR2 FVKESK. Trimming removed 1 base at V and 7 bases at J, with 11 bases between. This CDR3 has 13 amino acids.

This clone was detected once. The rearrangement links TRBV5-1 to TRBJ1-5; maybe TRBD1 (5 bases). Germline CDR1 is SGHRS and CDR2 is YFSETQ. Trimming stripped 2 bases from V and 8 bases from J, with 11 bases between. This CDR3 is built from 13 residues. This chain's CDR3 is CASSFVVGEPQHF. CDR3 DNA: TGCGCCAGCAGCTTTGTCGTAGGGGAGCCCCAGCATTTT.

J is TRBJ2-7 and V is TRBV18, with D perhaps given as TRBD1 or TRBD2 (5 bases each). Germline values: CDR1 KGHSH, CDR2 LQKENI. This CDR3 contains 14 residues. Trimming left V 0 bases short and J 9 bases short, with 15 bases between. CDR3 DNA sequence: TGTGCCAGCTCACCACCCACTGGGACCAGGGTGCAGTACTTC. This encodes CASSPPTGTRVQYF.

The V call is TRBV9, the J call TRBJ2-6; D is unclear. V gave up 6 bases and J gave up 1 base, with 8 bases separating them. The CDR3 totals 14 residues. CDR1 SGDLS and CDR2 YYNGEE come from the germline V gene. As DNA, the CDR3 is TGTGCCAGCACGAGCATTTCTGGGGCCAACGTCCTGACTTTC. Translation gives CASTSISGANVLTF.

In its sample, this clone was seen once. The chain carries TRBV7-8 and TRBJ2-3, with D possibly TRBD2 on 6 matching bases. Germline loops: CDR1 SGHVS, CDR2 FQNEAQ. CDR3 size: 13 residues. Trimming removed 5 bases at V and 9 bases at J, with 15 bases between. CDR3 amino acids: CASSPLTAGTQYF. Here the CDR3 DNA reads TGTGCCAGCAGCCCCTTAACTGCGGGGACGCAGTATTTT. The variable domain in full, completed from reference TRBV7-8 and TRBJ2-3, reads GAGVSQSPRYKVAKRGQDVALRCDPISGHVSLFWYQQALGQGPEFLTYFQNEAQLDKSGLPSDRFFAERPEGSVSTLKIQRTQQEDSAVYLCASSPLTAGTQYFGPGTRLTVL.

The genes are TRBV4-1 and TRBJ1-5; D is possibly TRBD1 (5 bases). Germline CDR1 is MGHRA and CDR2 is YSYEKL. The CDR3 is 15 residues long. V gave up 4 bases and J gave up 3 bases, with 13 bases separating them. This CDR3 is CASSLGQGTNQPQHF. DNA for the CDR3: TGCGCCAGCAGCCTAGGTCAAGGGACCAATCAGCCCCAGCATTTT.

The chain joins TRBV10-2 to TRBJ2-2; 11 positions match TRBD2. V was clipped by 6 bases and J by 8 bases; unmatched bases: 8. Germline V CDR1 and CDR2: WSHSY, SAAADI. The CDR3 length is 15 residues. The CDR3: CASRLAGGPGGELFF. The CDR3 DNA reads TGCGCCAGCAGATTAGCGGGGGGGCCCGGAGGGGAGCTGTTTTTT.

This rearrangement joins TRBV4-1 to TRBJ2-3; 11 bases are a match to TRBD2. This CDR3 is 16 amino acids long. With V trimmed by 2 bases and J by 5 bases, 6 bases remained unmatched. Germline assignment: CDR1 MGHRA and CDR2 YSYEKL. CDR3 sequence: CASSQSLAGGQDTQYF. In DNA form, the CDR3 reads TGCGCCAGCAGCCAATCCCTAGCGGGGGGCCAAGATACGCAGTATTTT.

V and J are TRBV18 and TRBJ2-6, with D perhaps TRBD1 (5 bases). The CDR3 totals 15 residues. V lost 2 bases to trimming and J lost 2 bases, with 7 bases between them. Germline V lookup: CDR1 KGHSH, CDR2 LQKENI. The CDR3 reads CASSPGRAGANVLTF. CDR3 coding DNA: TGTGCCAGCTCACCAGGCAGGGCTGGGGCCAACGTCCTGACTTTC.

This chain uses TRBV24-1 with TRBJ2-5; 9 nucleotides line up with TRBD1. The germline V gene has CDR1 KGHDR and CDR2 SFDVKD. This CDR3 contains 16 residues. V was clipped by 0 bases and J by 5 bases; unmatched bases: 6. This CDR3 reads CATSDLGTGGGETQYF. The CDR3 DNA follows: TGTGCCACCAGTGATTTGGGTACAGGGGGCGGGGAGACCCAGTACTTC.

The genes are TRBV5-4 and TRBJ2-5; TRBD2 matches at 7 bases. V lost 3 bases to trimming and J lost 5 bases; unmatched junction nucleotides: 7. The CDR3 covers 14 residues. Germline CDR1 SGHNT, CDR2 YYREEE (reference sequence). CDR3 protein: CASSSQRGDETQYF. CDR3 nucleotides: TGTGCCAGCAGCTCCCAGCGGGGTGATGAGACCCAGTACTTC.

This clone has only a few counts. The chain uses TRBV6-5 and TRBJ1-6; D perhaps matches TRBD1 (5 bases). Trimming removed 2 bases from V and 6 bases from J, with 11 bases in between. This CDR3 has 15 residues. Germline CDR1 is MNHEY and CDR2 is SVGAGI. The CDR3 DNA reads as TGTGCCAGCAGTTACGACAGCTCCCGTAATTCACCCCTCCACTTT. As protein: CASSYDSSRNSPLHF.

The V call is TRBV5-1, the J call TRBJ2-1, with 8 bases identical to TRBD2. Trimming removed 3 bases from V and 8 bases from J; junction bases left unmatched: 10. The CDR3 is 15 amino acids. Germline loops: CDR1 SGHRS, CDR2 YFSETQ. The DNA for the CDR3 is TGCGCCAGCAGCTCCCAGGGTGCGGGGGGTTATGAGCAGTTCTTC. It specifies CASSSQGAGGYEQFF.

There are a few counts of this clone. The rearrangement links TRBV12-5 to TRBJ2-2; D assignment may be TRBD1 or TRBD2 (5 bases each). CDR3 length: 13 residues. Trimming took 4 bases from V and 5 from J, leaving 8 bases between them. CDR1 is LGHNT and CDR2 is FRNRAP in the germline V gene. CDR3 in DNA: TGTGCTAGTGGTTCAGGGACGACCGGGGAGCTGTTTTTT. Residues: CASGSGTTGELFF.